This T cell receptor (beta chain) derives from a study of blood T cell repertoires in COVID-19. Sequencing used immunoSEQ multiplex PCR; TCRdb keeps in-frame clones, though not all of them. This sample yields 150,000 to 200,000 clones, of which 65% to 80% are seen a single time; about a sixth belongs to the top ten. With 4 bases clipped from V and 7 bases from J, the junction kept 5 bases outside the gene matches. The CDR3 totals 15 residues. Germline values: CDR1 LGHDT, CDR2 YNNKEL (reference sequence). V usage is TRBV3-1 (or the pseudogene TRBV3-2) and J usage is TRBJ2-5; 14 bases match TRBD2. The sample consisted of PBMCs or T cells enriched from blood (not recorded which). This receptor was obtained from a woman in her forties or fifties with acute COVID-19. CDR3 protein: CASSPTSGGAPTQYF. The CDR3 region has the DNA TGTGCCAGCAGCCCGACTAGCGGGGGGGCTCCGACCCAGTACTTC.